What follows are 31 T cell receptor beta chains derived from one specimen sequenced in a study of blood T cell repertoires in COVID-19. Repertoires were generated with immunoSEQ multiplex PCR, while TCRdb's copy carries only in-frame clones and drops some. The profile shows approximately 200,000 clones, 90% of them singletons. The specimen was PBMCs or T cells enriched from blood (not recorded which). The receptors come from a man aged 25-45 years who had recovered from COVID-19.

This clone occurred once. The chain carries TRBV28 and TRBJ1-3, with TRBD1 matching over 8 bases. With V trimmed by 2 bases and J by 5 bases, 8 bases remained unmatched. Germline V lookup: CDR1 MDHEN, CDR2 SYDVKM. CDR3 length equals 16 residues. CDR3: CASSLGRGHIRNTIYF. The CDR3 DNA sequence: TGTGCCAGCAGTTTAGGCAGGGGGCATATCCGAAACACCATATATTTT.

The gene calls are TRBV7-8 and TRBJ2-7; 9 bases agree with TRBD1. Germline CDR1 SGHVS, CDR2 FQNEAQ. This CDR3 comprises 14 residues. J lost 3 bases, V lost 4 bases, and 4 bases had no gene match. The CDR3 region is CASSSEDRGYEQYF. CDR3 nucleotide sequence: TGTGCCAGCAGCTCGGAGGACAGGGGCTACGAGCAGTACTTC.

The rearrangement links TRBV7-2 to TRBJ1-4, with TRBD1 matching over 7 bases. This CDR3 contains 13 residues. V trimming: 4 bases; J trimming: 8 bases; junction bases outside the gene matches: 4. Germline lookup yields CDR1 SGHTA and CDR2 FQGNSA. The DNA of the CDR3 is TGTGCCAGCAGCTACAGGGGAGGCGAAAAACTGTTTTTT. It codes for CASSYRGGEKLFF.

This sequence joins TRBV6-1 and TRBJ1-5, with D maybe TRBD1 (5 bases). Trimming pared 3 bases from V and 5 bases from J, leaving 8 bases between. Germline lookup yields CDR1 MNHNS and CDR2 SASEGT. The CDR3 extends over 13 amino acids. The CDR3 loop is CASSDTGYQPQHF. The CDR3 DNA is TGTGCCAGCAGTGACACAGGATATCAGCCCCAGCATTTT.

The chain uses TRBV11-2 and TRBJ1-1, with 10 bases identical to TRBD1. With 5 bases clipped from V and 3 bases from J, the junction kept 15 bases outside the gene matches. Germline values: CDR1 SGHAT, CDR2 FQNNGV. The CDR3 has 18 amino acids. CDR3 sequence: CASSLFRDRGGGDTEAFF. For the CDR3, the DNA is TGTGCCAGCAGCCTATTCCGGGACAGGGGAGGGGGCGACACTGAAGCTTTCTTT.

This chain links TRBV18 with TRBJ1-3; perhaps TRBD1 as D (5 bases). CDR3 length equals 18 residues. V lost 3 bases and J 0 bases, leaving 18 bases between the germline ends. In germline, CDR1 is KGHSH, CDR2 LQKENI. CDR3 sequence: CASSPFGSGGSSGNTIYF. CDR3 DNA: TGTGCCAGCTCACCTTTTGGCAGCGGGGGGAGCTCTGGAAACACCATATATTTT.

The CDR3 bases are TGTGCCTGGAGGAGGGGGGGGACAGGGAACACTGAAGCTTTCTTT. Translation gives CAWRRGGTGNTEAFF. This rearrangement joins TRBV30 to TRBJ1-1, with TRBD1 matching 8 bases. Per germline, CDR1 GTSNPN and CDR2 SVGIG (reference sequence). The junction had 7 bases not matched to a gene; V was cut back by 3 bases and J by 1 base. CDR3 length: 15 residues.

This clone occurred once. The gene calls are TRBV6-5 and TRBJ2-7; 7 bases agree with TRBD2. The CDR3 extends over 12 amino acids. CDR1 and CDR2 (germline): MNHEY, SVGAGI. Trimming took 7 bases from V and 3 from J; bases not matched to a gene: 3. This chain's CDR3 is CASIRTSYEQYF. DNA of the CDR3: TGTGCCAGCATAAGGACTAGCTACGAGCAGTACTTC.

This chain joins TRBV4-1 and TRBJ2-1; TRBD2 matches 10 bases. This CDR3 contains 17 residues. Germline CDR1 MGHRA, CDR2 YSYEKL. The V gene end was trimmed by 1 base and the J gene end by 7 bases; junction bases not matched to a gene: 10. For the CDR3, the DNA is TGCGCCAGCAGCCAAGTCCCCAGCGGGGGGGCCGTGAATGAGCAGTTCTTC. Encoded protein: CASSQVPSGGAVNEQFF.

The CDR3: CASSEYGLADNEQFF. Written as DNA, the CDR3 is TGTGCCAGCAGTGAATATGGACTAGCCGACAATGAGCAGTTCTTC. This chain connects TRBV25-1 to TRBJ2-1; 8 bases agree with TRBD2. Germline V gene lookup returns CDR1 MGHDK and CDR2 SYGVNS. After removal of 0 bases from V and 5 bases from J, the junction contained 3 bases not matched to a gene. The CDR3 covers 15 residues.

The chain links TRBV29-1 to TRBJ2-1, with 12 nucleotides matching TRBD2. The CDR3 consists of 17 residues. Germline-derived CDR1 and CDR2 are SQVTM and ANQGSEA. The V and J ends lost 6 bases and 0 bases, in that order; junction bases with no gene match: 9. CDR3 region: CSVSGTSGPASYNEQFF. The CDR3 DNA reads TGCAGCGTCTCCGGGACTAGCGGGCCGGCCTCCTACAATGAGCAGTTCTTC.

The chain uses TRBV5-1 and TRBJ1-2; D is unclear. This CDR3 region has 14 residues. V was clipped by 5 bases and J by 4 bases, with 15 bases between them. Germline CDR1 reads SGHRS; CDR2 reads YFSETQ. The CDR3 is CASSNELGIYGYTF. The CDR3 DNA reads TGCGCCAGCAGTAACGAGCTCGGGATCTATGGCTACACCTTC.

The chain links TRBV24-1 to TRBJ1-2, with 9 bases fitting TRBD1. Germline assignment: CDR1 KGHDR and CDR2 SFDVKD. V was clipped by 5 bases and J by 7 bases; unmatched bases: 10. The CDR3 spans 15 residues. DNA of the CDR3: TGTGCCACCAGTGCCCGTGGACAGGGGAGGTCTGGCTACACCTTC. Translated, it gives CATSARGQGRSGYTF.

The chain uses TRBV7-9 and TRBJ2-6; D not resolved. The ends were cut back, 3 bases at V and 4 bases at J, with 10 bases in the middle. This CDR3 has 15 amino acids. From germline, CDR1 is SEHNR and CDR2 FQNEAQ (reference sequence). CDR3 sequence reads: CASSFILQGANVLTF. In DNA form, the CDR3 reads TGTGCCAGCAGCTTTATCCTTCAGGGGGCCAACGTCCTGACTTTC.

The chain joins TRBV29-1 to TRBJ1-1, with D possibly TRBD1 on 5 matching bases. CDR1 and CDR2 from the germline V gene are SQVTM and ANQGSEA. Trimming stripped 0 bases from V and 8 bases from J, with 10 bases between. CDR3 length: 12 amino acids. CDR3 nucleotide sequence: TGCAGCGTTGAAGATCCAGGGATGGAAGCTTTCTTT. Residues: CSVEDPGMEAFF.

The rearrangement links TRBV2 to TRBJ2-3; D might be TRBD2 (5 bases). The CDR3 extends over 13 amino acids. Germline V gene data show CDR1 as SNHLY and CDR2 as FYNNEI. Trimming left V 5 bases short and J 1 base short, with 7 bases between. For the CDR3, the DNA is TGTGCCAGCAGTCGGGGTCGCACAGATACGCAGTATTTT. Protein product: CASSRGRTDTQYF.

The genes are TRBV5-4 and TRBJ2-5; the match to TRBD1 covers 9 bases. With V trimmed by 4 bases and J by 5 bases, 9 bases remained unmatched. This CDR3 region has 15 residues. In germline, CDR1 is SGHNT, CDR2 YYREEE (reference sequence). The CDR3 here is CASSSLRQGEETQYF. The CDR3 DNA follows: TGTGCCAGCAGCAGCCTAAGACAGGGGGAGGAGACCCAGTACTTC. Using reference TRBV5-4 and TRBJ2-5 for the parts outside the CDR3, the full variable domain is ETGVTQSPTHLIKTRGQQVTLRCSSQSGHNTVSWYQQALGQGPQFIFQYYREEENGRGNFPPRFSGLQFPNYSSELNVNALELDDSALYLCASSSLRQGEETQYFGPGTRLLVL.

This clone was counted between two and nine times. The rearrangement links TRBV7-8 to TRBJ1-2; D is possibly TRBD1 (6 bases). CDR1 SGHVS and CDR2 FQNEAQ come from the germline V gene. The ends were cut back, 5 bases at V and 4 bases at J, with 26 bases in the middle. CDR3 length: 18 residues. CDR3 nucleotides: TGTGCCAGCAGCCCTAGAGAGGGTGGGGGCCAGGGGATCTATGGCTACACCTTC. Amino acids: CASSPREGGGQGIYGYTF.

For the CDR3, the DNA is TGTGCCAGCAGTTTAGAGCTTTCCTACAATGAGCAGTTCTTC. Protein sequence: CASSLELSYNEQFF. V usage is TRBV6-2 or TRBV6-3 and J usage is TRBJ2-1; D unresolved. The CDR3 is made up of 14 amino acids. Germline lookup yields CDR1 MNHEY and CDR2 SVGEGT. Trimming removed 4 bases at V and 1 base at J, with 8 bases between.

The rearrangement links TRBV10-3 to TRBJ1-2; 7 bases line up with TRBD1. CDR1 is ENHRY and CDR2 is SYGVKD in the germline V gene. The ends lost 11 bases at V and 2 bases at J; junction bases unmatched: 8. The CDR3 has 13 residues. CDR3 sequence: CAAQQGLNYGYTF. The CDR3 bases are TGTGCCGCCCAACAGGGGCTGAACTATGGCTACACCTTC.

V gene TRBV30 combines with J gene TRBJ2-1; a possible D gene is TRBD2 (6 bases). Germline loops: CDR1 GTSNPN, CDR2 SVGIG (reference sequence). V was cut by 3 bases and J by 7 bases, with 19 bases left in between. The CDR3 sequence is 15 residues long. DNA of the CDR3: TGTGCCTGGAGCCGGGGGACCGGAGGGGTTAATGAGCAGTTCTTC. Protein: CAWSRGTGGVNEQFF.

CDR3 loop: CASSQEVSSSNQPQHF. The CDR3 DNA reads as TGTGCCAGCAGCCAAGAAGTATCCAGTAGCAATCAGCCCCAGCATTTT. The chain links TRBV4-2 to TRBJ1-5; D is ambiguous. V lost 0 bases, J lost 0 bases, and 9 bases lay in between. This CDR3 has 16 residues. Germline V gene lookup returns CDR1 LGHNA and CDR2 YNFKEQ.

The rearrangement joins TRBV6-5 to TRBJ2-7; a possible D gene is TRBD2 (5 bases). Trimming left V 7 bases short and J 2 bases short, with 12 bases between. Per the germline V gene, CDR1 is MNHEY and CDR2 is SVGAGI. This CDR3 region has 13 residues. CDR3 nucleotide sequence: TGTGCCAGCATCCCTGGAGGTACCTACGAGCAGTACTTC. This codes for CASIPGGTYEQYF.

The CDR3 region has the DNA TGTGCCAGCAGCTTAGAGTGGCTAGATACGCAGTATTTT. This gives the protein CASSLEWLDTQYF. The chain recombines TRBV7-2 with TRBJ2-3; D unresolved. Germline values: CDR1 SGHTA, CDR2 FQGNSA. The CDR3 is 13 amino acids. The germline V and J ends were trimmed by 1 base and 5 bases, with 7 bases remaining between them.

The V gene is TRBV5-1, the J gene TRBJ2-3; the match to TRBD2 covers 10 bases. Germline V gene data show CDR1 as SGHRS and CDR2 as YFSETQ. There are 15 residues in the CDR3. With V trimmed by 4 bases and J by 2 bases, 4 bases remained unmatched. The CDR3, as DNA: TGCGCCAGCAGCCGGACTAGCGGCTACACAGATACGCAGTATTTT. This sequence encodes CASSRTSGYTDTQYF. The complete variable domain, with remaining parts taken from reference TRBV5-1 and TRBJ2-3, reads KAGVTQTPRYLIKTRGQQVTLSCSPISGHRSVSWYQQTPGQGLQFLFEYFSETQRNKGNFPGRFSGRQFSNSRSEMNVSTLELGDSALYLCASSRTSGYTDTQYFGPGTRLTVL.

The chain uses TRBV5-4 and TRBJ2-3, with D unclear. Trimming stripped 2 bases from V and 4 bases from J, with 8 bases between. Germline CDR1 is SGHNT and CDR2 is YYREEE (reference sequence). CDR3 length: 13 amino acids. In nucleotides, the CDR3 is TGTGCCAGCAGCTTAGCATCCCCAGATACGCAGTATTTT. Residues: CASSLASPDTQYF.

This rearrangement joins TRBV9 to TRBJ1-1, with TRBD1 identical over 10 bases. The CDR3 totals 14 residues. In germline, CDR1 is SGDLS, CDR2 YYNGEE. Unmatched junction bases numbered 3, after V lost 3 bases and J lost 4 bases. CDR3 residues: CASSGDRGSTEAFF. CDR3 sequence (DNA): TGTGCCAGCAGCGGGGACAGGGGAAGCACTGAAGCTTTCTTT.

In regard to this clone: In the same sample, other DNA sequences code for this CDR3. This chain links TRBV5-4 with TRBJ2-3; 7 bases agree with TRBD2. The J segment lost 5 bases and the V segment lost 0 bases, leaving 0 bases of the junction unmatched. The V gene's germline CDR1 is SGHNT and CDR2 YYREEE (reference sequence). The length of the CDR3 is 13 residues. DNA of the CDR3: TGTGCCAGCAGCTTGGCGGGAGGAGATACGCAGTATTTT. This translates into CASSLAGGDTQYF.

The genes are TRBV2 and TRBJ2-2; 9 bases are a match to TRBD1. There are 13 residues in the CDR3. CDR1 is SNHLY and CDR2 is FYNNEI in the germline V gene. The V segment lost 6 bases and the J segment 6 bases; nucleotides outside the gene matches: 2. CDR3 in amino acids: CASRGDRAGELFF. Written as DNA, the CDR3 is TGTGCCAGCAGGGGGGACAGGGCCGGGGAGCTGTTTTTT.

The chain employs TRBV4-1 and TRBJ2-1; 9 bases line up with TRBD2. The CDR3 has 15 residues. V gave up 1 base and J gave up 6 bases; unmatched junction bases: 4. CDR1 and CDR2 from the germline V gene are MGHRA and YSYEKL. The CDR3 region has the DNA TGCGCCAGCAGCCAAGTTAGCGGGAGCGGCAATGAGCAGTTCTTC. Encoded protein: CASSQVSGSGNEQFF.

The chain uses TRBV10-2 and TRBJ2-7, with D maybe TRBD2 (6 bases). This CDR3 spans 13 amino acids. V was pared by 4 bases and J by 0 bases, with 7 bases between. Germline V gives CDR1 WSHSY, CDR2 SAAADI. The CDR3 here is CASSGTNSYEQYF. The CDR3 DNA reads TGCGCCAGCAGTGGGACTAACTCCTACGAGCAGTACTTC.